This TCR beta chain was identified in a study of shared clonotypes between healthy human individuals. Deep was the level used in running the assay. Clones were sequenced by immunoSEQ multiplex PCR, and TCRdb holds only the in-frame ones, with some missing. The sample yields around 2.5 million clones, approximately 93% seen once. Study-wide results and limits: Generally, estimated richness proved larger in naive subsets than it did in memory subsets. Shared clonotypes: roughly 4.5% naive CD4, roughly 3.5% naive CD8, around 2.4% memory CD4, about 0.4% memory CD8. Shared clonotypes across all four donors exceeded non-shared ones in generation probability.

The germline V gene encodes CDR1 MGHDK and CDR2 SYGVNS. Between the trimmed V and J ends, which lost 4 bases and 4 bases, there was a span of 13 bases. The CDR3 loop spans 14 amino acids. About this clone: The target antigen is unknown.

This sequence originates from a man younger than 35 in good health. Some clones in this sample may be carry-over from other donors' samples. The sequencing sample was made of naive CD4+ T cells from PBMCs. Documented subset: CD45RA+ positively selected. The J gene is TRBJ1-2, the V gene TRBV25-1; D is possibly TRBD1 (5 bases). The CDR3 DNA sequence: TGTGCCAGCAGTGTTACAGGAGCCGTCTATGGCTACACCTTC. Its translation: CASSVTGAVYGYTF.